Below, 9 T cell receptor beta chains from the same sample are listed, as sequenced in a study of Ad26.COV2.S vaccination and SARS-CoV-2 variants. Profiled with immunoSEQ multiplex PCR; TCRdb holds only in-frame clones, not every one. Here the sample spans roughly 150,000 clones, just over 85% being singletons. Sequencing was performed on peripheral blood, taken after recovery from COVID-19. The source is a human donor who had recovered from COVID-19.

This rearrangement joins TRBV7-9 to TRBJ1-1, with D perhaps TRBD1 (6 bases). CDR1 SEHNR and CDR2 FQNEAQ come from the germline V gene (reference sequence). V dropped 4 bases and J dropped 0 bases, with 9 bases sitting between them. The CDR3 totals 14 residues. In DNA form, the CDR3 reads TGTGCCAGCAGCTCTCCAGGGGTGAACACTGAAGCTTTCTTT. It translates to CASSSPGVNTEAFF.

The V gene is TRBV9, the J gene TRBJ1-1, with TRBD1 matching over 7 bases. This CDR3 comprises 15 residues. Germline-derived CDR1 and CDR2 are SGDLS and YYNGEE. V trimming: 4 bases; J trimming: 7 bases; junction bases outside the gene matches: 13. CDR3 protein: CASSPHRDRVLEAFF. For the CDR3, the DNA is TGTGCCAGCAGCCCTCACCGGGACAGAGTGCTTGAAGCTTTCTTT.

This clone was observed a single time. J is TRBJ2-7 and V is TRBV7-6; D is possibly TRBD1 (5 bases). This CDR3 is 15 amino acids long. The germline V gene encodes CDR1 SGHVS and CDR2 FNYEAQ. V lost 5 bases, J lost 2 bases, and 16 bases lay in between. The CDR3 region has the DNA TGTGCCAGCAGCACCTACAGGACAAAAGCCTACGAGCAGTACTTC. Its protein product is CASSTYRTKAYEQYF.

The rearrangement joins TRBV2 to TRBJ2-7; 15 nucleotides line up with TRBD2. CDR3 length equals 19 residues. Looked up from germline, CDR1 is SNHLY and CDR2 is FYNNEI. The trim removed 6 bases at V and 0 bases at J, leaving 12 bases unmatched. CDR3 sequence: CASSQGGTSGGTLSYEQYF. The CDR3 DNA reads TGTGCCAGCAGCCAAGGGGGGACTAGCGGGGGGACCCTCTCCTACGAGCAGTACTTC.

The V call is TRBV2, the J call TRBJ1-5, with D tentatively TRBD1 (5 bases). Per the germline V gene, CDR1 is SNHLY and CDR2 is FYNNEI. The CDR3 consists of 14 residues. Trimming took 3 bases from V and 2 from J, leaving 8 bases between them. CDR3: CASSDREGNQPQHF. Here the CDR3 DNA reads TGTGCCAGCAGTGACAGGGAGGGCAATCAGCCCCAGCATTTT.

This sequence joins TRBV7-8 and TRBJ2-3; tentatively, D is TRBD2 (6 bases). Germline V lookup: CDR1 SGHVS, CDR2 FQNEAQ. Trimming removed 5 bases at V and 0 bases at J, with 9 bases between. The CDR3 is made up of 14 amino acids. CDR3 nucleotide sequence: TGTGCCAGCAGCCCGGGGGTTAGCACAGATACGCAGTATTTT. Translated, it gives CASSPGVSTDTQYF. Complete variable domain (other parts from reference TRBV7-8 and TRBJ2-3): GAGVSQSPRYKVAKRGQDVALRCDPISGHVSLFWYQQALGQGPEFLTYFQNEAQLDKSGLPSDRFFAERPEGSVSTLKIQRTQQEDSAVYLCASSPGVSTDTQYFGPGTRLTVL.

The CDR3 here is CASSLTGGDGQPQHF. CDR3 bases: TGCGCCAGCAGCTTGACAGGGGGCGATGGTCAGCCCCAGCATTTT. The chain has TRBV5-1 and TRBJ1-5; 9 nucleotides align to TRBD1. Germline V gene lookup returns CDR1 SGHRS and CDR2 YFSETQ. V was clipped by 1 base and J by 6 bases; unmatched bases: 5. The CDR3 covers 15 residues.

The chain combines TRBV5-4 with TRBJ1-2; 9 bases line up with TRBD1. The CDR3 sequence is 13 residues long. Germline V gives CDR1 SGHNT, CDR2 YYREEE (reference sequence). V was pared by 4 bases and J by 8 bases, with 6 bases of the junction left unmatched. The CDR3 here is CASSPRTGEGYTF. In DNA, the CDR3 is TGTGCCAGCAGCCCTAGGACAGGGGAGGGCTACACCTTC.

The table lists this clone with a count of one. J is TRBJ2-7 and V is TRBV27, with D perhaps matching TRBD2 (6 bases). This CDR3 has 13 residues. The V end lost 2 bases, the J end lost 5 bases, and 10 bases lay between the germline ends. CDR1 MNHEY and CDR2 SMNVEV come from the germline V gene (reference sequence). Written as DNA, the CDR3 is TGTGCCAGCAGTTTAACGGGGGACCACGAGCAGTACTTC. Amino acid sequence: CASSLTGDHEQYF.